The TCR beta chain described here comes from a study of T cells after yellow fever vaccination. V lost 0 bases and J lost 2, with 14 bases in between. Germline V gives CDR1 DFQATT, CDR2 SNEGSKA (reference sequence). The CDR3 spans 15 residues. This clonotype appeared many times. Its target is unknown. Whole-study findings and limits: Clonotypes appearing in both CD4 and CD8 compartments existed, and their share was small. Abundant clonotypes from the bulk population could contaminate FACS-sorted repertoires. Post-booster reappearance was seen for most primary-vaccination clones (roughly 96% CD4, 85% to 90% CD8).

Researchers made TCR cDNA using 5'RACE template switching, and this step added a universal primer site and UMIs. TCRdb used MiXCR to reprocess the 5' RACE reads, holding one entry per CDR3 protein. The data show fewer than 150,000 distinct CDR3 sequences, roughly 8% seen once. This chain uses TRBV20-1 with TRBJ2-7; D possibly uses TRBD1 or TRBD2 (5 bases each). This sequence was found in a man aged 25 to 40 who received the YFV17D yellow fever vaccine. The sequencing used CD4+ T cells sorted from PBMCs, collected 5 days after the yellow fever booster vaccination. CDR3 bases: TGCAGTGCTAGAGAATTCGGGACCCAGCCCTACGAGCAGTACTTC. It yields the protein CSAREFGTQPYEQYF.